Presented here are 21 T cell receptor beta chains from one specimen sequenced in a study of blood T cell repertoires in COVID-19. Assay: immunoSEQ multiplex PCR; the TCRdb copy retains only in-frame clones and omits some. The sample has 180,000 or so clones, 82% seen once. The sequenced material came from peripheral blood. The receptors stem from a woman aged 70 to 79 with acute or convalescent COVID-19.

The chain joins TRBV28 to TRBJ1-6; 7 positions agree with TRBD1. The V segment lost 5 bases and the J segment 5 bases; nucleotides outside the gene matches: 6. The germline gives CDR1 MDHEN, CDR2 SYDVKM. CDR3 length equals 15 residues. The CDR3 spells CASSVRDRDNSPLHF. The CDR3, as DNA: TGTGCCAGCAGTGTCCGGGACAGAGATAATTCACCCCTCCACTTT.

The chain joins TRBV19 to TRBJ2-7; the match to TRBD1 covers 7 bases. CDR3 length equals 13 residues. In germline, CDR1 is LNHDA, CDR2 SQIVND (reference sequence). V lost 3 bases to trimming and J lost 3 bases; unmatched junction nucleotides: 2. The CDR3 is CASSIDRDYEQYF. The CDR3 DNA follows: TGTGCCAGTAGTATTGACAGGGACTACGAGCAGTACTTC.

The gene calls are TRBV6-5 and TRBJ2-7, with 9 bases fitting TRBD2. V lost 3 bases, J lost 6 bases, and 6 bases stayed unmatched. Germline assignment: CDR1 MNHEY and CDR2 SVGAGI. The CDR3 has 14 amino acids. The CDR3 sequence: CASSYSGGRTEQYF. CDR3 in DNA: TGTGCCAGCAGTTATAGCGGGGGTCGAACCGAGCAGTACTTC.

The rearrangement links TRBV20-1 to TRBJ1-5; D might be TRBD1 (5 bases). The CDR3 has 14 amino acids. Trimming shortened V by 3 bases and J by 3 bases, and 12 bases separated the two germline ends. Germline CDR1 reads DFQATT; CDR2 reads SNEGSKA (reference sequence). CDR3: CSASHRFNNQPQHF. The CDR3 region has the DNA TGCAGTGCTAGTCACAGGTTTAACAATCAGCCCCAGCATTTT.

This chain joins TRBV2 and TRBJ2-7, with D possibly matching TRBD2 (7 bases). V dropped 6 bases and J dropped 6 bases, with 12 bases sitting between them. The CDR3 consists of 12 residues. In germline, CDR1 is SNHLY, CDR2 FYNNEI. The CDR3 DNA reads as TGTGCCAGCAGGAGGGGGGGTGGCGAGCAGTACTTC. This translates into CASRRGGGEQYF.

This sequence joins TRBV19 and TRBJ2-5, with D perhaps TRBD2 (7 bases). The CDR3 sequence is 13 residues long. Germline V gives CDR1 LNHDA, CDR2 SQIVND (reference sequence). The V and J ends lost 5 bases and 5 bases respectively, with 12 bases between them. CDR3 nucleotides: TGTGCCAGTAGTGAACAGGGAGGGGAGACCCAGTACTTC. As protein: CASSEQGGETQYF.

The chain joins TRBV11-3 to TRBJ2-3; perhaps TRBD2 as D (5 bases). The CDR3 runs to 13 residues. Trimming left V 4 bases short and J 6 bases short, with 11 bases between. Per germline, CDR1 SGHNT and CDR2 YENEEA. CDR3 sequence: CASSSTPSDTQYF. In nucleotides, the CDR3 is TGTGCCAGCAGCTCCACTCCTAGCGATACGCAGTATTTT.

This chain uses TRBV10-3 with TRBJ2-7; tentatively, D is TRBD1 (5 bases). The CDR3 extends over 16 amino acids. The germline V gene encodes CDR1 ENHRY and CDR2 SYGVKD. Trimming removed 5 bases from V and 2 bases from J, with 19 bases in between. Written as DNA, the CDR3 is TGTGCCATCAGTCCTAACCGACAGACAGCTACCTACGAGCAGTACTTC. Amino acids: CAISPNRQTATYEQYF.

This chain joins TRBV5-4 and TRBJ2-6, with 10 nucleotides matching TRBD2. V lost 9 bases and J lost 0; bases outside the gene matches: 6. CDR1 SGHNT and CDR2 YYREEE come from the germline V gene (reference sequence). This CDR3 is built from 16 residues. The CDR3 spells CATGAGGFSGANVLTF. CDR3 nucleotides: TGTGCCACGGGAGCGGGGGGGTTCTCTGGGGCCAACGTCCTGACTTTC.

This clone was seen more than once but under ten times. CDR3 protein: CASSLVRTSDSYEQYF. CDR3 nucleotides: TGTGCCAGCAGTTTAGTCAGGACTAGTGATTCCTACGAGCAGTACTTC. The gene calls are TRBV27 and TRBJ2-7; 7 bases fit TRBD2. The CDR3 totals 16 residues. V lost 2 bases to trimming and J lost 1 base; unmatched junction nucleotides: 8. Germline V gene sequence: CDR1 MNHEY, CDR2 SMNVEV (reference sequence).

For the CDR3, the DNA is TGTGCCAGCTCACCACCACAACAGGGGGCGTCCCCCCGCTACAATGAGCAGTTCTTC. Translated: CASSPPQQGASPRYNEQFF. The rearrangement joins TRBV18 to TRBJ2-1; 9 bases line up with TRBD1. Germline values: CDR1 KGHSH, CDR2 LQKENI. The ends lost 0 bases at V and 3 bases at J; junction bases unmatched: 12. There are 19 residues in the CDR3.

This rearrangement joins TRBV7-9 to TRBJ1-1; D perhaps matches TRBD1 (6 bases). The CDR3 covers 15 residues. Germline V lookup: CDR1 SEHNR, CDR2 FQNEAQ (reference sequence). Deletions cut 5 bases from V and 1 base from J, with 14 bases between. CDR3 sequence reads: CASSPSTGGNTEAFF. The CDR3 bases are TGTGCCAGCAGCCCCTCGACAGGCGGGAACACTGAAGCTTTCTTT.

This chain uses TRBV7-2 with TRBJ2-2; 11 bases agree with TRBD1. Trimming removed 5 bases from V and 8 bases from J; junction bases left unmatched: 10. The CDR3 totals 16 residues. Per the germline V gene, CDR1 is SGHTA and CDR2 is FQGNSA. The CDR3 loop is CASSRTRDRGAGELFF. In DNA, the CDR3 is TGTGCCAGCAGCCGGACCCGGGACAGGGGGGCGGGGGAGCTGTTTTTT.

Here the CDR3 reads CASASSYNSPLHF. The CDR3 nucleotides read TGTGCCAGCGCCAGCTCCTATAATTCACCCCTCCACTTT. The chain uses TRBV14 and TRBJ1-6; D unresolved. The germline gives CDR1 SGHDN, CDR2 FVKESK. The V and J ends lost 8 bases and 0 bases respectively, with 5 bases between them. The CDR3 has 13 residues.

The chain combines TRBV5-1 with TRBJ1-6; D possibly corresponds to TRBD1 (6 bases). The CDR3 length is 14 residues. V was pared by 4 bases and J by 5 bases, with 10 bases between. Germline CDR1 and CDR2: SGHRS and YFSETQ. The CDR3 is CASSMYRDNSPLHF. As DNA, the CDR3 is TGCGCCAGCAGCATGTACAGGGATAATTCACCCCTCCACTTT.

The CDR3: CASSPHTGSPEAFF. DNA of the CDR3: TGTGCCAGCAGCCCGCATACAGGGAGCCCTGAAGCTTTCTTT. The chain recombines TRBV6-5 with TRBJ1-1, with D maybe TRBD1 (6 bases). Germline-derived CDR1 and CDR2 are MNHEY and SVGAGI. With 6 bases removed from V and 6 bases from J, the gap between germline ends came to 17 bases. The CDR3 consists of 14 residues.

This clone showed up just a few times. The genes are TRBV7-2 and TRBJ1-5, with TRBD1 as a possible D gene (6 bases). V was shortened by 0 bases and J by 7 bases, with 7 bases between the two germline ends. This CDR3 contains 13 residues. The germline V gene encodes CDR1 SGHTA and CDR2 FQGNSA. This CDR3 is CASSLAQGQPQHF. Here the CDR3 DNA reads TGTGCCAGCAGCTTAGCACAGGGACAGCCCCAGCATTTT. The full variable domain, its missing parts supplied by reference TRBV7-2 and TRBJ1-5, is GAGVSQSPSNKVTEKGKDVELRCDPISGHTALYWYRQSLGQGLEFLIYFQGNSAPDKSGLPSDRFSAERTGGSVSTLTIQRTQQEDSAVYLCASSLAQGQPQHFGDGTRLSIL.

V usage is TRBV12-3 or TRBV12-4 and J usage is TRBJ1-6; the match to TRBD1 covers 8 bases. This CDR3 has 12 residues. After removal of 6 bases from V and 11 bases from J, the junction contained 3 bases not matched to a gene. CDR3 in amino acids: CASSLDRAPLHF. CDR3 coding DNA: TGTGCCAGCAGCCTGGACAGGGCACCCCTCCACTTT.

The chain recombines TRBV5-6 with TRBJ2-1; 7 positions agree with TRBD2. Germline loops: CDR1 SGHDT, CDR2 YYEEEE. J was trimmed by 8 bases and V by 3 bases; bases with no gene match: 2. The CDR3 totals 12 residues. The CDR3, as DNA: TGTGCCAGCAGCTCGACTAGCCATGAGCAGTTCTTC. It codes for CASSSTSHEQFF.

The CDR3 here is CASARQGRSTDTQYF. The CDR3 region has the DNA TGTGCCAGCGCTAGACAGGGACGAAGCACAGATACGCAGTATTTT. The rearrangement joins TRBV3-1 (or the pseudogene TRBV3-2) to TRBJ2-3, with TRBD1 matching over 7 bases. The V segment lost 8 bases and the J segment 0 bases; nucleotides outside the gene matches: 8. Germline assignment: CDR1 LGHDT and CDR2 YNNKEL (reference sequence). The CDR3 length is 15 residues.

This clone was seen a handful of times. The chain is built from TRBV5-1 and TRBJ1-5; D gene ambiguous. Between the trimmed V and J ends, which lost 0 bases and 0 bases, there was a span of 13 bases. Per germline, CDR1 SGHRS and CDR2 YFSETQ. The CDR3 runs 17 residues. The CDR3 is CASSLGGSAHSNQPQHF. The CDR3 nucleotides read TGCGCCAGCAGCTTGGGAGGGTCAGCACATAGCAATCAGCCCCAGCATTTT.